A selection of T cell receptor beta chains follows, all from one sample in a study of graft-versus-host responses after intestinal transplantation. Generated by immunoSEQ multiplex PCR, the TCRdb table keeps only in-frame clones and is missing some. The profile covers about 23,000 clones, with roughly 44% appearing a single time and approximately 1.4% taken by the ten largest. The sequencing used alloreactive CD8+ T cells from a mixed lymphocyte reaction culture, collected before transplantation. These receptor sequences come from a human patient who was an organ donor for intestinal transplantation. Each CDR3 is given with its conserved first and last residue. The D gene is left open where the match is weak. Not all rows give a size; the values are once, few, many and, for expanded clones, a class.

TRBJ1-2	TRBV6-5	.	few	CASRPAGWSYTF	TGTGCCAGCAGACCTGCAGGGTGGAGCTACACCTTC
TRBJ2-5	TRBV28	TRBD2	.	CASSLEIAGLATSGQETQYF	TGTGCCAGCAGTCTAGAAATCGCGGGACTCGCGACTAGCGGACAAGAGACCCAGTACTTC
TRBJ2-7	TRBV13	TRBD1	.	CASSPTGQGAYGEQYF	TGTGCCAGCAGCCCGACAGGACAGGGGGCTTATGGCGAGCAGTACTTC
TRBJ1-1	TRBV6-5	.	.	CASSERGSGAEAFF	TGTGCCAGCAGTGAGCGAGGGTCAGGGGCTGAAGCTTTCTTT
TRBJ2-7	TRBV11-2	.	.	CASSSVVAYEQYF	TGTGCCAGCAGCTCGGTCGTCGCCTACGAGCAGTACTTC
TRBJ2-7	TRBV4-1	.	.	CASSQTFWWANEQYF	TGCGCCAGCAGCCAGACCTTTTGGTGGGCCAACGAGCAGTACTTC
TRBJ1-5	TRBV6-6	.	.	CASSFLWAVDNQPQHF	TGTGCCAGCAGTTTCCTCTGGGCAGTCGACAATCAGCCCCAGCATTTT
TRBJ2-7	TRBV5-1	.	.	CASSFVGGSYEQYF	TGCGCCAGCAGCTTCGTGGGTGGGAGTTACGAGCAGTACTTC
TRBJ2-7	TRBV12-5	TRBD1	.	CASGPFTTGLHEQYF	TGTGCTAGTGGCCCCTTCACGACAGGGCTCCACGAGCAGTACTTC
TRBJ2-3	TRBV4-1	.	few	CASSQGGSVGRSF	TGCGCCAGCAGCCAAGGAGGAAGCGTGGGAAGAAGTTTT
TRBJ2-7	TRBV7-6	TRBD1	.	CASSLYQGAASYEQYF	TGTGCCAGCAGCTTGTATCAGGGGGCCGCTTCTTACGAGCAGTACTTC
TRBJ1-1	TRBV5-1	.	.	CASSLGQDTEAFF	TGCGCCAGCAGCTTGGGACAGGACACTGAAGCTTTCTTT
TRBJ1-4	TRBV7-2	TRBD1	few	CASSWNRGFVMFF	TGTGCCAGCAGCTGGAACAGGGGGTTCGTCATGTTTTTT
TRBJ2-7	TRBV27	.	.	CASTPGGGTLSYEQYF	TGTGCCAGCACCCCGGGAGGAGGGACACTCTCCTACGAGCAGTACTTC
TRBJ2-7	TRBV6-5	TRBD2	few	CASSWGLAYEQYF	TGTGCCAGCAGTTGGGGACTAGCGTACGAGCAGTACTTC
TRBJ2-1	TRBV7-2	TRBD2	.	CASRLAGVYNEQFF	TGTGCCAGCCGACTAGCGGGAGTCTACAATGAGCAGTTCTTC
TRBJ2-1	TRBV29-1	.	once	CSADPPMGWAENNEQFF	TGCAGCGCGGATCCCCCTATGGGGTGGGCGGAGAACAATGAGCAGTTCTTC
TRBJ1-1	TRBV19	.	medium-sized	CAAGGVGGTEAFF	TGTGCCGCCGGAGGAGTCGGGGGCACTGAAGCTTTCTTT
TRBJ2-1	TRBV15	TRBD2	.	CATSRQVAGGQEQFF	TGTGCCACCAGCAGACAGGTAGCGGGAGGTCAAGAGCAGTTCTTC
TRBJ2-3	TRBV5-1	TRBD2	.	CASSTRGRGTDTQYF	TGCGCCAGCAGCACCCGCGGGAGAGGCACAGATACGCAGTATTTT
TRBJ1-2	TRBV5-1	TRBD1	few	CASSLGTGINYGYTF	TGCGCCAGCAGTTTGGGGACAGGGATCAACTATGGCTACACCTTC
TRBJ2-7	TRBV6-1	.	once	CASTPTLNSYEQYF	TGTGCCAGCACCCCCACACTGAACTCCTACGAGCAGTACTTC
TRBJ1-5	TRBV10-3	.	.	CARNRANQPQHF	TGTGCCAGAAACAGGGCCAATCAGCCCCAGCATTTT
TRBJ2-7	TRBV7-8	.	few	CASSPHEAGIYEQYF	TGTGCCAGCAGCCCTCACGAGGCAGGGATCTACGAGCAGTACTTC
TRBJ2-7	TRBV7-2	.	.	CASSFARAGPYVEQYF	TGTGCCAGCAGCTTCGCCCGAGCGGGTCCCTACGTGGAGCAGTACTTC
TRBJ2-3	TRBV7-9	TRBD2	.	CASSLKLAGVPDTQYF	TGTGCCAGCAGCTTAAAACTAGCGGGAGTCCCAGATACGCAGTATTTT
TRBJ2-7	TRBV4-1	.	.	CASSQVNGPSYEQYF	TGCGCCAGCAGCCAAGTTAACGGGCCTTCCTACGAGCAGTACTTC
TRBJ1-5	TRBV4-2	TRBD1	.	CASSLTRGPGRAQHF	TGTGCCAGCAGCCTTACCAGGGGGCCCGGAAGGGCCCAGCATTTT